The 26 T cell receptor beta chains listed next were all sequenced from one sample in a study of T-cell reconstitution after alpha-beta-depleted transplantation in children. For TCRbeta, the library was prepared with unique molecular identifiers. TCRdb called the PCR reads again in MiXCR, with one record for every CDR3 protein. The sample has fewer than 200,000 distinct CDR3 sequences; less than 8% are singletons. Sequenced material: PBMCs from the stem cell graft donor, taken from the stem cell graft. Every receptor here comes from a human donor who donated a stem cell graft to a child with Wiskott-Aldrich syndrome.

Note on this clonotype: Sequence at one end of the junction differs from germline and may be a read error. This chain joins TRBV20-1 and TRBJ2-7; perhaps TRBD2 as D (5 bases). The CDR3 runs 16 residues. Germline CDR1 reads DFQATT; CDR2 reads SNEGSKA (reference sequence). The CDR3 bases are TGCTGTGCTAGAGGCGGGCATTACACTGGAGCCTACGAGCAGTACTTC. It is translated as CCARGGHYTGAYEQYF.

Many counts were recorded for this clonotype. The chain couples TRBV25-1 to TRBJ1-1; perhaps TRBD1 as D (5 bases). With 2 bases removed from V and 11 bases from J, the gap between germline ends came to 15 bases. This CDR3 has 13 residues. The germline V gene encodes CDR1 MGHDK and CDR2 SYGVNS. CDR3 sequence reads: CASSELLGGWAFF. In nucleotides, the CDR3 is TGTGCCAGCAGTGAACTTCTCGGGGGATGGGCTTTCTTT.

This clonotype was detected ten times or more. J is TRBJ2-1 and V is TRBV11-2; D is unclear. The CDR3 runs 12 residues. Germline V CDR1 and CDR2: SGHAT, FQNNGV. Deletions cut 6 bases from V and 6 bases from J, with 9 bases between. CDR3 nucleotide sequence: TGTGCCAGCAGTCGGAGTCCCAATGAGCAGTTCTTC. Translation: CASSRSPNEQFF.

CDR3 residues: CASSHEPGGSEKLFF. The CDR3 DNA follows: TGTGCCAGCAGCCACGAACCAGGGGGCTCTGAAAAACTGTTTTTT. V is TRBV7-9 and J is TRBJ1-4; 8 bases match TRBD1. The CDR3 extends over 15 amino acids. CDR1 SEHNR and CDR2 FQNEAQ come from the germline V gene (reference sequence). The V segment lost 5 bases and the J segment 7 bases; nucleotides outside the gene matches: 9.

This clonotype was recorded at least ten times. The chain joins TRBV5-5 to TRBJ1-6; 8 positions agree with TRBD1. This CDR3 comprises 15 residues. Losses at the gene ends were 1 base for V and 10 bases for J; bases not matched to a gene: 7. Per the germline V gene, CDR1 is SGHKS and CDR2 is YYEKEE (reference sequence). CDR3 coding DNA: TGTGCCAGCAGCTTGCCACCTCAGGGGGCCTCACCCCTCCACTTT. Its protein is CASSLPPQGASPLHF.

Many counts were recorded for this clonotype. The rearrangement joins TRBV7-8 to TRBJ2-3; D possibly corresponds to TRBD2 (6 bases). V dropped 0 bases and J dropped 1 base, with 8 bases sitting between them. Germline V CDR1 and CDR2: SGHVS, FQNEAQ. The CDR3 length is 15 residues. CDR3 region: CASSLAGGRTDTQYF. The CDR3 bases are TGTGCCAGCAGCTTAGCGGGAGGCCGCACAGATACGCAGTATTTT.

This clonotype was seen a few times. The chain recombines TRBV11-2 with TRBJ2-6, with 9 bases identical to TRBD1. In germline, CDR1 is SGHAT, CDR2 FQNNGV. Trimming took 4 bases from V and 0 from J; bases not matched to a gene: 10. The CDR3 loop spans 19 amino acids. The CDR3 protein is CASSSGQGIIGSGANVLTF. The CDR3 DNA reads TGTGCCAGCAGCTCCGGACAGGGGATAATAGGCTCTGGGGCCAACGTCCTGACTTTC.

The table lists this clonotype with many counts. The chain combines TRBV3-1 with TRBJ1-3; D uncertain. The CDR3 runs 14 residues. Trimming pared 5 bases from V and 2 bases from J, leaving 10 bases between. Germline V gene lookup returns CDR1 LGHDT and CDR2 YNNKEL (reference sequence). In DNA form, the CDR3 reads TGTGCCAGCAGCTCACGGGGAGCTGGAAACACCATATATTTT. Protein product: CASSSRGAGNTIYF.

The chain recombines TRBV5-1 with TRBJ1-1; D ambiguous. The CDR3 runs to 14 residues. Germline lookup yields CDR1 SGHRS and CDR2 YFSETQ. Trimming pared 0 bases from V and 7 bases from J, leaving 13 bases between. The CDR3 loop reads CASSLAGGPSEAFF. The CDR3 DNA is TGCGCCAGCAGCTTGGCCGGAGGGCCCAGTGAAGCTTTCTTT.

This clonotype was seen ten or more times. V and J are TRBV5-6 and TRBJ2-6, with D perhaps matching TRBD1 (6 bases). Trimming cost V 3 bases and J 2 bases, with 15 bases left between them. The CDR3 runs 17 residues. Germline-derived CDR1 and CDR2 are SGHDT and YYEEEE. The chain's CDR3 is CASSSYKQGAGANVLTF. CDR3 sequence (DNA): TGTGCCAGCAGCTCGTATAAACAGGGAGCTGGGGCCAACGTCCTGACTTTC.

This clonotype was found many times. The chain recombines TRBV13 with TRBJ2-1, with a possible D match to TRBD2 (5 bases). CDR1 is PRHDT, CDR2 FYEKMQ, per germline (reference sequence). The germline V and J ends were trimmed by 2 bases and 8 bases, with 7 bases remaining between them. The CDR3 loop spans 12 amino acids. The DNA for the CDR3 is TGTGCCAGCAGCTTAAATAGCGATGAGCAGTTCTTC. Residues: CASSLNSDEQFF.

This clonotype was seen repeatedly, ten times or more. The CDR3 reads CASSTGDSGANVLTF. In nucleotides, the CDR3 is TGCGCCAGCAGTACAGGGGACTCTGGGGCCAACGTCCTGACTTTC. This chain uses TRBV5-1 with TRBJ2-6; the match to TRBD1 covers 7 bases. The CDR3 contains 15 residues. V was clipped by 5 bases and J by 0 bases; unmatched bases: 2. Germline-derived CDR1 and CDR2 are SGHRS and YFSETQ.

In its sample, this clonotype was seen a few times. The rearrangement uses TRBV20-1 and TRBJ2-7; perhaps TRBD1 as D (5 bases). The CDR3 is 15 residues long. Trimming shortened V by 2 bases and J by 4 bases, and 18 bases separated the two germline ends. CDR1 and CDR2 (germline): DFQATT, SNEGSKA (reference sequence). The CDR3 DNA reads TGCAGTGCTAGACCCCCCAGGGTTGGATCATACGAGCAGTACTTC. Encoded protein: CSARPPRVGSYEQYF.

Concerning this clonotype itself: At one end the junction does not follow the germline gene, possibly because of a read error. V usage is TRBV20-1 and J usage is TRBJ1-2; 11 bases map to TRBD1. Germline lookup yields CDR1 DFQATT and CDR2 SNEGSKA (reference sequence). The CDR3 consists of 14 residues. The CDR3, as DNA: TGCTGTGCTAGAGGGGGACAGGGGGACTATGGCTACACCTTC. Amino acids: CCARGGQGDYGYTF.

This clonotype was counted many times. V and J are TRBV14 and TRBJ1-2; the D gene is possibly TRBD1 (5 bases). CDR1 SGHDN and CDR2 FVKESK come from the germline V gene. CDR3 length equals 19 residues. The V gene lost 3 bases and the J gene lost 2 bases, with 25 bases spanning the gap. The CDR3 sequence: CASSQGVWDETSENYGYTF. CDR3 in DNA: TGTGCCAGCAGCCAGGGTGTCTGGGACGAAACGTCAGAAAACTATGGCTACACCTTC.

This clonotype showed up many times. CDR3 bases: TGTGCCAGCAGTCCGTACAGGGGACCCTACGAGCAGTACTTC. Translated, it gives CASSPYRGPYEQYF. The V call is TRBV6-5, the J call TRBJ2-7; TRBD1 agrees at 7 bases. V shed 5 bases, J shed 2 bases, and the junction held 6 bases outside the gene matches. Germline V CDR1 and CDR2: MNHEY, SVGAGI. The CDR3 runs to 14 residues.

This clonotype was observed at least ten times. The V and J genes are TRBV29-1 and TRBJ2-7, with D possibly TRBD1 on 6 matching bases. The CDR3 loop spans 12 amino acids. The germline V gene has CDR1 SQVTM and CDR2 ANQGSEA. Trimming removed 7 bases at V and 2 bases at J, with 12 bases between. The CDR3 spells CSGASGAYEQYF. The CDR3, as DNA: TGCAGCGGTGCATCAGGGGCCTACGAGCAGTACTTC.

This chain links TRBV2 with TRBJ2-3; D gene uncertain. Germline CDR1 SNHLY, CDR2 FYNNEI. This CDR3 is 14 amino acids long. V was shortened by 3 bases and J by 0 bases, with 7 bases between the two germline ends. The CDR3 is CASSDPRSTDTQYF. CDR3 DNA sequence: TGTGCCAGCAGTGACCCTCGGAGCACAGATACGCAGTATTTT.

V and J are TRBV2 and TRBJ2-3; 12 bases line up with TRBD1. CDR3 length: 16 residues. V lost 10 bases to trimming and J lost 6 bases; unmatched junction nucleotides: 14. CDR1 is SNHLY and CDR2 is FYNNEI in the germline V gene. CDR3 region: CATLIRGQGARDTQYF. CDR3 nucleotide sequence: TGTGCCACCCTAATCCGGGGACAGGGGGCAAGGGATACGCAGTATTTT.

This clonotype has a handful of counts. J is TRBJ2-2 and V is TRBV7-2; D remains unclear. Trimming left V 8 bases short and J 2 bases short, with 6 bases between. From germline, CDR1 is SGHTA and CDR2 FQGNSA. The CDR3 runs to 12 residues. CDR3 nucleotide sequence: TGTGCCAGCCCCAAAAACACCGGGGAGCTGTTTTTT. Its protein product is CASPKNTGELFF.

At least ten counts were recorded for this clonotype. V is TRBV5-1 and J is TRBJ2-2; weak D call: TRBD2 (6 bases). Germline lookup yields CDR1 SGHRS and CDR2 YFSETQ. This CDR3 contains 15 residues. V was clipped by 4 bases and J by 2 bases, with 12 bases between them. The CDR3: CASSLRSGNTGELFF. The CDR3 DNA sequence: TGCGCCAGCAGCCTCCGTAGCGGTAACACCGGGGAGCTGTTTTTT.

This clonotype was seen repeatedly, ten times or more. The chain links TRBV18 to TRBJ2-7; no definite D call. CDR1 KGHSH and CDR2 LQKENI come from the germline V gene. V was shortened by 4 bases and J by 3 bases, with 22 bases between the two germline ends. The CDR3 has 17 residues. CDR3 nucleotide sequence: TGTGCCAGCTCACATCGGAAAAAAAAGACGTGGCTCTACGAGCAGTACTTC. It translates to CASSHRKKKTWLYEQYF.

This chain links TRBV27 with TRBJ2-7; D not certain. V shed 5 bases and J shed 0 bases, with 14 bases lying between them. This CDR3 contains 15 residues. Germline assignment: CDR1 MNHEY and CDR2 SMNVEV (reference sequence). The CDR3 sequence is CASSPRVTGSYEQYF. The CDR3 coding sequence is TGTGCCAGCAGTCCTAGGGTTACCGGCTCCTACGAGCAGTACTTC.

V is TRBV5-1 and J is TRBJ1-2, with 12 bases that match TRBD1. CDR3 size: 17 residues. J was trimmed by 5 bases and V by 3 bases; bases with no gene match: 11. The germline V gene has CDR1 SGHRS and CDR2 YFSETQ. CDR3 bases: TGCGCCAGCAGCTACGCCGGGACAGGGGGCATGAGGTATGGCTACACCTTC. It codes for CASSYAGTGGMRYGYTF.

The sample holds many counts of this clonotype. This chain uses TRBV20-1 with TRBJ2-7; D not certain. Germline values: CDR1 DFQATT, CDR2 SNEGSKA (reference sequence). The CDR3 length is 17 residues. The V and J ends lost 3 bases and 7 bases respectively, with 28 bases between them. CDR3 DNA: TGCAGTGCTAGGGACGAACCTCCGGGCCTTCCCCCTAATGAGCAGTACTTC. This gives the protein CSARDEPPGLPPNEQYF.

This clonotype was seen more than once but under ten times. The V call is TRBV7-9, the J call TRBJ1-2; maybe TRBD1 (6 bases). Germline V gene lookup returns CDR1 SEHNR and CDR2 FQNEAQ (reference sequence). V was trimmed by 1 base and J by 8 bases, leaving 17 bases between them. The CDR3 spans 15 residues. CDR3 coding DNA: TGTGCCAGCAGCTTAGTCTCAGGGAAGACAGGAGGCTACACCTTC. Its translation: CASSLVSGKTGGYTF.